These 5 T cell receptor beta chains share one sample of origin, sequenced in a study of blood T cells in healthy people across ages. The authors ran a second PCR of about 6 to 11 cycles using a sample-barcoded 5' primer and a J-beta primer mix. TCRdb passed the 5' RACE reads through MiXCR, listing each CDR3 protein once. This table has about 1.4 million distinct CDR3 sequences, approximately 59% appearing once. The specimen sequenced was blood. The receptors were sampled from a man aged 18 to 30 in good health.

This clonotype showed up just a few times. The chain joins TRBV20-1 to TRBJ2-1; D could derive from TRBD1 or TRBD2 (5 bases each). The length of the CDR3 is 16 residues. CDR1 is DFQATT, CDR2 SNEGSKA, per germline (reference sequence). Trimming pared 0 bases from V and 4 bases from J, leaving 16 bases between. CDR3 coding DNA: TGCAGTGCTAGAGATCTGGGACCGGCAGCTTACAATGAGCAGTTCTTC. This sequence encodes CSARDLGPAAYNEQFF.

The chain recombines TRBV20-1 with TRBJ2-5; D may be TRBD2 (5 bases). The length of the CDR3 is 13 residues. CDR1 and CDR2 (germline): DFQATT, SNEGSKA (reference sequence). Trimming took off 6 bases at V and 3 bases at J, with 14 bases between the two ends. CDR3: CSAPAPGKETQYF. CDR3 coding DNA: TGCAGTGCCCCAGCCCCGGGAAAAGAGACCCAGTACTTC.

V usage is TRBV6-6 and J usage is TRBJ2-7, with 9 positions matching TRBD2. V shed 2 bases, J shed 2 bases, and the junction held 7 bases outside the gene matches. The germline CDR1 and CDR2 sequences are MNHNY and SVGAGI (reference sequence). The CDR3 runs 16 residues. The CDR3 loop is CASSYGEVAGAYEQYF. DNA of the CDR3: TGTGCCAGCAGTTACGGGGAGGTAGCGGGGGCCTACGAGCAGTACTTC.

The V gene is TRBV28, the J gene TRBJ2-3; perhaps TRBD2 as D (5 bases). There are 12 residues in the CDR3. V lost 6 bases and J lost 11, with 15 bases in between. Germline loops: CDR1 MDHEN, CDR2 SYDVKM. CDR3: CASRGPGWGQYF. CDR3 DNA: TGTGCCAGCAGGGGCCCGGGGTGGGGGCAGTATTTT.

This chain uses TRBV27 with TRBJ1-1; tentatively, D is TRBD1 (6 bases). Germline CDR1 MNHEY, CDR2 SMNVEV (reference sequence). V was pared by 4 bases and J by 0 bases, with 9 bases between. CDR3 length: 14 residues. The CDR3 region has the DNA TGTGCCAGCAGTTCAGGGGATATGAACACTGAAGCTTTCTTT. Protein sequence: CASSSGDMNTEAFF.